This T cell receptor (beta chain) derives from a study of human T cells and chemical hapten exposure. Study details: Epicutaneous patch tests delivered 0.01% DPC to the upper back, with evaluation at 6 days.

Study conclusions and caveats: Positive correlation was observed between PT1 expanded TCR counts and patch test score. The number of TCRs over 1 in 1000 frequency stayed unchanged after DPC.

This sample's time point: pre-sensitization, week 0. The treatment here: therapeutic diphenylcyclopropenone sensitization with weekly scalp DPC. Points on this clonotype: The target antigen is unknown.

This CDR3 comprises 16 residues. Deletions cut 0 bases from V and 3 bases from J, with 14 bases between. Germline V lookup: CDR1 LGHDT, CDR2 YNNKEL (reference sequence). MiXCR, applied by TCRdb to the RACE reads, yields one record per CDR3 protein. The sample consists of some 400,000 distinct CDR3 sequences, roughly 5% of them appearing once. The receptor comes from a woman aged 50 to 60 with alopecia areata. Some clones in this sample may be carry-over from other donors' samples. The chain has TRBV3-1 and TRBJ2-5; D call uncertain. This material consisted of whole blood, taken in connection with sensitization to the hapten diphenylcyclopropenone (DPC). The DNA of the CDR3 is TGTGCCAGCAGCCAAGACTGGCCTAGTTCAGAAGAGACCCAGTACTTC. It yields the protein CASSQDWPSSEETQYF.